Shown below are 5 T cell receptor beta chains from a single sample sequenced in a study of T cells after yellow fever vaccination. TCRdb passed the 5' RACE reads through MiXCR, listing each CDR3 protein once. There are approximately 110,000 distinct CDR3 sequences in the sample; around 7.4% occur only once, and roughly 2.6% lies in the top ten. The sample consisted of CD4+ T cells sorted from PBMCs, taken approximately 11 days after the first yellow fever vaccination. The origin of the receptors is a man aged 18 to 35 who received the YFV17D yellow fever vaccine.

The DNA of the CDR3 is TGTGCCTCCTCCACCGACAGGGTAACTGGAAACACCATATATTTT. This encodes CASSTDRVTGNTIYF. The rearrangement joins TRBV15 to TRBJ1-3, with 7 bases identical to TRBD1. This CDR3 spans 15 amino acids. Germline V gene sequence: CDR1 LNHNV, CDR2 YYDKDF (reference sequence). Unmatched junction bases numbered 12, after V lost 11 bases and J lost 2 bases.

This clonotype was recorded at least ten times. The chain joins TRBV20-1 to TRBJ2-5; TRBD1 might be the D (6 bases). The V gene lost 3 bases and the J gene lost 1 base, with 12 bases spanning the gap. This CDR3 region has 14 residues. The germline V gene has CDR1 DFQATT and CDR2 SNEGSKA (reference sequence). For the CDR3, the DNA is TGCAGTGCTAGGGACAGAACTACCCAAGAGACCCAGTACTTC. Its translation: CSARDRTTQETQYF.

Ten or more counts support this clonotype. V and J are TRBV24-1 and TRBJ2-2, with D hard to call. The CDR3 sequence is 14 residues long. Germline V gene lookup returns CDR1 KGHDR and CDR2 SFDVKD. Deletions cut 7 bases from V and 1 base from J, with 9 bases between. The DNA of the CDR3 is TGTGCCACCAGAGGGCCCCAGAACACCGGGGAGCTGTTTTTT. This sequence encodes CATRGPQNTGELFF.

This clonotype was picked up many times. This chain connects TRBV12-3 or TRBV12-4 to TRBJ2-1, with D tentatively TRBD2 (7 bases). The CDR3 has 17 amino acids. Trimming removed 3 bases at V and 2 bases at J, with 17 bases between. In DNA, the CDR3 is TGTGCCAGCAGTTTGAGTTCGGGGGGCAAAACCTACAATGAGCAGTTCTTC. Translation: CASSLSSGGKTYNEQFF.

This clonotype has ten or more counts. The chain couples TRBV7-3 to TRBJ1-2; no definite D call. Germline CDR1 reads SGHTA; CDR2 reads FQGTGA. The CDR3 has 13 amino acids. V lost 5 bases, J lost 4 bases, and 11 bases lay in between. The chain's CDR3 is CASSAGSGYGYTF. CDR3 coding DNA: TGTGCCAGCAGCGCCGGGTCAGGCTATGGCTACACCTTC.